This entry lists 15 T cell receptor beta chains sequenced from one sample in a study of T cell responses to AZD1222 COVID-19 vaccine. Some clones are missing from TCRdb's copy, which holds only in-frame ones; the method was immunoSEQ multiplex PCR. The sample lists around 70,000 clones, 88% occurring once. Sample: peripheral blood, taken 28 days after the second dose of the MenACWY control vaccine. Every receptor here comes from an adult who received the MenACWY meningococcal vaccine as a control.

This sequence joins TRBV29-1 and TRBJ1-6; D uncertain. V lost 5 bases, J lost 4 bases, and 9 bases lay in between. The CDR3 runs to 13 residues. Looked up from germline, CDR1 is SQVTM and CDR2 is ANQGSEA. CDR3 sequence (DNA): TGCAGCGTTCAACAAGATTATAATTCACCCCTCCACTTT. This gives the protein CSVQQDYNSPLHF.

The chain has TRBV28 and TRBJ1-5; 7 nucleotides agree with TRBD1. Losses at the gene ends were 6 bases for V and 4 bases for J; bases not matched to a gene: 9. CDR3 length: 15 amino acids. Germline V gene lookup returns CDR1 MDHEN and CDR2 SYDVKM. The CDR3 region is CASSWQGGWNQPQHF. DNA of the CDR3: TGTGCCAGCAGCTGGCAGGGGGGTTGGAATCAGCCCCAGCATTTT.

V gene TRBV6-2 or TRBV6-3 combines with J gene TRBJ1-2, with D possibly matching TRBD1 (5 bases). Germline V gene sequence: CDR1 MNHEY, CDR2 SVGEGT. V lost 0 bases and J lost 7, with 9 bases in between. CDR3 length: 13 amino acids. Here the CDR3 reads CASSYSSGSGYTF. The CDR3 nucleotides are TGTGCCAGCAGTTACTCGTCAGGGTCTGGCTACACCTTC.

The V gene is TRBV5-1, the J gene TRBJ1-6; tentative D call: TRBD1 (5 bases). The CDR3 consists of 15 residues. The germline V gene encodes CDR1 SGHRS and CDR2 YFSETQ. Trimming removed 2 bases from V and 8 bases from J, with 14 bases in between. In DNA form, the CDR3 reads TGCGCCAGCAGCTTTTCCGGGACTTCGGATTCACCCCTCCACTTT. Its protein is CASSFSGTSDSPLHF.

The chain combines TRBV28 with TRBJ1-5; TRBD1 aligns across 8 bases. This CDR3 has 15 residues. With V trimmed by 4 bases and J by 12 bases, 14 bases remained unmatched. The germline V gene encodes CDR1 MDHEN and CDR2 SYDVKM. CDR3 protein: CASSSLFQGAGSQHF. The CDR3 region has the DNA TGTGCCAGCAGTTCCCTTTTTCAGGGGGCAGGGAGCCAGCATTTT.

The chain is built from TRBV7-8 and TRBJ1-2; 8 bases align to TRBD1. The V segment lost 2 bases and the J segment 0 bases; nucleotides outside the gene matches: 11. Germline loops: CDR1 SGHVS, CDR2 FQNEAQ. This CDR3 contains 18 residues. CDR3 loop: CASSLWVRGQSSNYGYTF. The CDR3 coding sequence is TGTGCCAGCAGCTTATGGGTCAGGGGGCAATCCTCTAACTATGGCTACACCTTC.

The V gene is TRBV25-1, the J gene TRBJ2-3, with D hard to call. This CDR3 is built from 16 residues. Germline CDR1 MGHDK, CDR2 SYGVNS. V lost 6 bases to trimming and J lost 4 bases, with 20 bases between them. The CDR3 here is CASSPLGQDGSDTQYF. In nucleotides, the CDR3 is TGTGCCAGCAGCCCTCTAGGGCAGGATGGTTCAGATACGCAGTATTTT.

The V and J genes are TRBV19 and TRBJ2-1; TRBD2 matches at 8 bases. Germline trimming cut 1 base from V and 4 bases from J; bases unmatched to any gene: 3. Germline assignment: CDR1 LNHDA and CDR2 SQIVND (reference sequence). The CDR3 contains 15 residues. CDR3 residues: CASSIGQRGYNEQFF. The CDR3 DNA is TGTGCCAGTAGTATAGGCCAGCGGGGGTACAATGAGCAGTTCTTC.

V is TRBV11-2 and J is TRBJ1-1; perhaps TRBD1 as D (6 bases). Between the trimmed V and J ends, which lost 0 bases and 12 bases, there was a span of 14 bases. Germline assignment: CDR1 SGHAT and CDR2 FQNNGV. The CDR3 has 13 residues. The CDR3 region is CASSLDPDSMSFF. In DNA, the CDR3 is TGTGCCAGCAGCTTAGATCCGGACAGCATGTCTTTCTTT.

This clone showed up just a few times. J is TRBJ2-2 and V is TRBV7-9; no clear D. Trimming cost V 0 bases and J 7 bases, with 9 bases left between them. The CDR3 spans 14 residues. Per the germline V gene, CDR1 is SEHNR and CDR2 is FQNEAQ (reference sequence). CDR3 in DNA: TGTGCCAGCAGCTTAGCATTGGACGGCGGGGAGCTGTTTTTT. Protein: CASSLALDGGELFF.

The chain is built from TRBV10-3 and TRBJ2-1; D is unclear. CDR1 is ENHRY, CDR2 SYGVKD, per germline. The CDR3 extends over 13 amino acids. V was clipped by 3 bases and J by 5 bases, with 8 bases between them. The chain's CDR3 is CAISETRDNEQFF. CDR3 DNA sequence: TGTGCCATCAGTGAAACAAGGGACAATGAGCAGTTCTTC.

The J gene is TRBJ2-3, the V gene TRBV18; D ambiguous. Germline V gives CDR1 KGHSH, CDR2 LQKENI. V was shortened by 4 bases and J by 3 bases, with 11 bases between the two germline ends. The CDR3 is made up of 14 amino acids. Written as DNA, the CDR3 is TGTGCCAGCTCACAAGACCCCGGGACAGATACGCAGTATTTT. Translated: CASSQDPGTDTQYF. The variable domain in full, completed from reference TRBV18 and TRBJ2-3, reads NAGVMQNPRHLVRRRGQEARLRCSPMKGHSHVYWYRQLPEEGLKFMVYLQKENIIDESGMPKERFSAEFPKEGPSILRIQQVVRGDSAAYFCASSQDPGTDTQYFGPGTRLTVL.

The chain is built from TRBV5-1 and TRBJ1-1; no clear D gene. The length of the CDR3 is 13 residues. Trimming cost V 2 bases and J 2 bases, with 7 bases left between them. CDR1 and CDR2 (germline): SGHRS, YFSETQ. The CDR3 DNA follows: TGCGCCAGCAGCTTTCGAGATAACACTGAAGCTTTCTTT. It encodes CASSFRDNTEAFF.

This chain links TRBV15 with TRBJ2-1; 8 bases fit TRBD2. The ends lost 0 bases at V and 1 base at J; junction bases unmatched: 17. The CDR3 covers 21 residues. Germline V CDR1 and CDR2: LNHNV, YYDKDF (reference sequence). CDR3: CATSRDRPAGEDGRSYNEQFF. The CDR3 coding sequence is TGTGCCACCAGCAGAGATAGGCCAGCGGGAGAGGACGGACGGTCCTACAATGAGCAGTTCTTC.

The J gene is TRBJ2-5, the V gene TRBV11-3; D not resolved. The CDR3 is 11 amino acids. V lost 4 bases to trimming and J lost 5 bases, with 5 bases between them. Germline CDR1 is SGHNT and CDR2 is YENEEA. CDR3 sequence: CASSSGETQYF. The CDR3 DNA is TGTGCCAGCAGCTCTGGGGAGACCCAGTACTTC. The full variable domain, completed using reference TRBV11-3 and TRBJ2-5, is EAGVVQSPRYKIIEKKQPVAFWCNPISGHNTLYWYLQNLGQGPELLIRYENEEAVDDSQLPKDRFSAERLKGVDSTLKIQPAELGDSAVYLCASSSGETQYFGPGTRLLVL.